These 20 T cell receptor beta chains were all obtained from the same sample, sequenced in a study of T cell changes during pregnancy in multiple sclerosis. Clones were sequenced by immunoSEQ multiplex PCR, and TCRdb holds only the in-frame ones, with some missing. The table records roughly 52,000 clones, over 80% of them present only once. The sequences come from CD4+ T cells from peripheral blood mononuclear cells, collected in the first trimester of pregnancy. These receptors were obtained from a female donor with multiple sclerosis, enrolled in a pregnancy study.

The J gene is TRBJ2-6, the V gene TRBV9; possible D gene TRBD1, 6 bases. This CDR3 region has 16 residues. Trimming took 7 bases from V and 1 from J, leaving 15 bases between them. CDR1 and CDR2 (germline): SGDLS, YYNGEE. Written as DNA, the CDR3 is TGTGCCAGCGCTGGGACATCTGAATCTGGGGCCAACGTCCTGACTTTC. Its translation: CASAGTSESGANVLTF.

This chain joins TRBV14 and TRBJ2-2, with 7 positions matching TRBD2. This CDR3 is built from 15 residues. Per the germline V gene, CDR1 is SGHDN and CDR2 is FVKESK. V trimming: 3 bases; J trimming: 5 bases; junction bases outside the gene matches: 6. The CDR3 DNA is TGTGCCAGCAGCCATGCGGGAGAAGTTACCGGGGAGCTGTTTTTT. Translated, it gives CASSHAGEVTGELFF. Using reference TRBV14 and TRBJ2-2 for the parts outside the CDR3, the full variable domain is EAGVTQFPSHSVIEKGQTVTLRCDPISGHDNLYWYRRVMGKEIKFLLHFVKESKQDESGMPNNRFLAERTGGTYSTLKVQPAELEDSGVYFCASSHAGEVTGELFFGEGSRLTVL.

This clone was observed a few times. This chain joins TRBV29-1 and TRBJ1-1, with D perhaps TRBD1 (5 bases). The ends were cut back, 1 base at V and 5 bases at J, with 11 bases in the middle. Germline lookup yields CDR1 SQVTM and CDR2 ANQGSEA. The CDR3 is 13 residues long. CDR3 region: CSVEVGGETEAFF. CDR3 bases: TGCAGCGTTGAAGTCGGGGGGGAGACTGAAGCTTTCTTT.

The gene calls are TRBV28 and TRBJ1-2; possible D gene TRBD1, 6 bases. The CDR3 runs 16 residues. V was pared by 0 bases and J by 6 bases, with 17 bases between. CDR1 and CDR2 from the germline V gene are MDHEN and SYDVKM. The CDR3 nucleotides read TGTGCCAGCAGTTTATGGGGGGGCTTTCGGGAGGATGGCTACACCTTC. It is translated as CASSLWGGFREDGYTF.

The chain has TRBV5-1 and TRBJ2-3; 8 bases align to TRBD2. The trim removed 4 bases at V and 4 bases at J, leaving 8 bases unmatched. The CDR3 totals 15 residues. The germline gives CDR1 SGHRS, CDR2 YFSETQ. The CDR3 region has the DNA TGCGCCAGCAGCCCGGGACTAGGGGTCTCAGATACGCAGTATTTT. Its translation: CASSPGLGVSDTQYF. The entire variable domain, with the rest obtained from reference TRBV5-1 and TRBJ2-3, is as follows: KAGVTQTPRYLIKTRGQQVTLSCSPISGHRSVSWYQQTPGQGLQFLFEYFSETQRNKGNFPGRFSGRQFSNSRSEMNVSTLELGDSALYLCASSPGLGVSDTQYFGPGTRLTVL.

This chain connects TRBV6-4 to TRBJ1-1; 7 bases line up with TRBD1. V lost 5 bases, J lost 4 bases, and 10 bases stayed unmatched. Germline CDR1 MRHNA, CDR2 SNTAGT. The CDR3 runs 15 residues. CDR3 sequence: CASSLMDRKFTEAFF. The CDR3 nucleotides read TGTGCCAGCAGTCTGATGGACAGGAAATTCACTGAAGCTTTCTTT.

The CDR3, as DNA: TGTGCCAGCAGCTTAGGGGGAGCAGAGACCCAGTACTTC. It is translated as CASSLGGAETQYF. The rearrangement joins TRBV11-3 to TRBJ2-5; D perhaps matches TRBD2 (5 bases). CDR1 and CDR2 from the germline V gene are SGHNT and YENEEA. CDR3 size: 13 residues. Trimming took 1 base from V and 4 from J, leaving 7 bases between them.

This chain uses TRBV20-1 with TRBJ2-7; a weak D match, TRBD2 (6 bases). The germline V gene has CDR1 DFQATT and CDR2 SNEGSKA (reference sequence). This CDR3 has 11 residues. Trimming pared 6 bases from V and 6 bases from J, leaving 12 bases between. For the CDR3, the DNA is TGCAGTGCCGAAAAGGGAGGCGAGCAGTACTTC. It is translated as CSAEKGGEQYF.

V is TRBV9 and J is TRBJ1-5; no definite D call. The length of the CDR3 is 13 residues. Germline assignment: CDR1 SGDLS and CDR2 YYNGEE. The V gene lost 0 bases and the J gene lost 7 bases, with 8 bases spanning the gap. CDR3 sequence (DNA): TGTGCCAGCAGCGTAGATGGAGGGCAGCCCCAGCATTTT. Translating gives CASSVDGGQPQHF.

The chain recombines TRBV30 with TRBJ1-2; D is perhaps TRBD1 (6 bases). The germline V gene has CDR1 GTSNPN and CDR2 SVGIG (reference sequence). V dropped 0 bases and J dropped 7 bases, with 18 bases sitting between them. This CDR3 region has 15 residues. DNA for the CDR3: TGTGCCTGGAGTGTACCGGGGGGCCCCCCTGGTGGCTACACCTTC. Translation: CAWSVPGGPPGGYTF.

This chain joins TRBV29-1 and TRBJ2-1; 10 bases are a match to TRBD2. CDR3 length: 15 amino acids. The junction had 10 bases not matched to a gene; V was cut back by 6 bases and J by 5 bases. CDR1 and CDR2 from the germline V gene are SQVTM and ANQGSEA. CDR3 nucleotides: TGCAGCGTCCGCCCGACTAGCGGGTATAACAATGAGCAGTTCTTC. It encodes CSVRPTSGYNNEQFF.

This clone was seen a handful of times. CDR3 loop: CASSPTDRGSTEAFF. The CDR3 DNA reads TGTGCCAGCAGCCCTACTGACAGGGGGAGCACTGAAGCTTTCTTT. The chain carries TRBV9 and TRBJ1-1; 9 bases fit TRBD1. From germline, CDR1 is SGDLS and CDR2 YYNGEE. Trimming cost V 4 bases and J 4 bases; bases outside gene matches: 8. This CDR3 is built from 15 residues.

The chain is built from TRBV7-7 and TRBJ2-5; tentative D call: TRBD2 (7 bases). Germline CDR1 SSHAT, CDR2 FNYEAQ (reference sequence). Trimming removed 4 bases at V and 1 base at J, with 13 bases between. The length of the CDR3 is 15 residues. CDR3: CASSSPGGLQETQYF. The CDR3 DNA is TGTGCCAGCAGCTCCCCGGGGGGCCTCCAAGAGACCCAGTACTTC.

The CDR3 reads CATSPPGYRLRNQPQHF. In nucleotides, the CDR3 is TGTGCCACCAGCCCCCCGGGGTATCGGCTGAGGAATCAGCCCCAGCATTTT. The rearrangement uses TRBV15 and TRBJ1-5, with D uncertain. Germline CDR1 is LNHNV and CDR2 is YYDKDF (reference sequence). Trimming removed 5 bases at V and 4 bases at J, with 21 bases between. The CDR3 runs 17 residues.

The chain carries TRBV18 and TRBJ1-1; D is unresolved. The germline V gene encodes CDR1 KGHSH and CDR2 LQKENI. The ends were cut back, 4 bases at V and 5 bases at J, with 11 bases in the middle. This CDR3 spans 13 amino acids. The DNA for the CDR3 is TGTGCCAGCTCACTTGGACCGGGGACTGAAGCTTTCTTT. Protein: CASSLGPGTEAFF.

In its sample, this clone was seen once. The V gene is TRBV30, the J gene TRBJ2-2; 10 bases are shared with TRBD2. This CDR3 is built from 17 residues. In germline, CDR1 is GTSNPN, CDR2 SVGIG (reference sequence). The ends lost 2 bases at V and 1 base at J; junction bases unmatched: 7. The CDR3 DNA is TGTGCCTGGAGTAAGCAGCGGGGGGGATTGAACACCGGGGAGCTGTTTTTT. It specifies CAWSKQRGGLNTGELFF.

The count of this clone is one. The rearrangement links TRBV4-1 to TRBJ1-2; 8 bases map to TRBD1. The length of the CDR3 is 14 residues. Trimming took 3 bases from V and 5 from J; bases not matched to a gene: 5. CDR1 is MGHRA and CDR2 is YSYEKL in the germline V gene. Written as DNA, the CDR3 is TGCGCCAGCAGCCAGAGAGACAGGGGATATGGCTACACCTTC. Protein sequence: CASSQRDRGYGYTF.

This CDR3 reads CASSLDRARTDTQYF. The CDR3 DNA is TGTGCCAGCAGCTTGGACAGGGCTCGCACAGATACGCAGTATTTT. The chain recombines TRBV7-2 with TRBJ2-3, with 8 bases that match TRBD1. Germline V gene lookup returns CDR1 SGHTA and CDR2 FQGNSA. V shed 3 bases, J shed 1 base, and the junction held 3 bases outside the gene matches. The CDR3 totals 15 residues.

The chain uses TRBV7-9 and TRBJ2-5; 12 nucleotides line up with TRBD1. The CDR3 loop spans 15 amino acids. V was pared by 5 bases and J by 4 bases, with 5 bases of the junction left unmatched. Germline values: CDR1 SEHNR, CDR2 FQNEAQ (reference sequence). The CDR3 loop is CASSPRDRGLETQYF. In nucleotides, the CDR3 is TGTGCCAGCAGCCCCCGGGACAGGGGGCTAGAGACCCAGTACTTC.

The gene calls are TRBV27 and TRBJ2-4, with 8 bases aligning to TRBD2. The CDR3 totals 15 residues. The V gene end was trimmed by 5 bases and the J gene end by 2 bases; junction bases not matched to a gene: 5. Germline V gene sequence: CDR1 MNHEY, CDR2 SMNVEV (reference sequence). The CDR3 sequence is CASSMSGSPKNIQYF. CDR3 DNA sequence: TGTGCCAGCAGTATGAGCGGGAGCCCCAAAAACATTCAGTACTTC.